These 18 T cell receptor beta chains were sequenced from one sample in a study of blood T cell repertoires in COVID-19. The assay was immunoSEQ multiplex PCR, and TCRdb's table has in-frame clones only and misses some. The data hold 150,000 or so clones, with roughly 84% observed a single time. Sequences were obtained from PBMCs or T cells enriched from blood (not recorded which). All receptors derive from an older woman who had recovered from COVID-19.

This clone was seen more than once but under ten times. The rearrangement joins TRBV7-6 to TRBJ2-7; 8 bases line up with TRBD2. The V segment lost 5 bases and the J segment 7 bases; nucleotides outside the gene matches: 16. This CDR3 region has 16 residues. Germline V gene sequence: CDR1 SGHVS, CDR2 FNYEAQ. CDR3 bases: TGTGCCAGCAGCCCAATTACTAGCGGCCGAGGGGGTGAGCAGTACTTC. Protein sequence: CASSPITSGRGGEQYF. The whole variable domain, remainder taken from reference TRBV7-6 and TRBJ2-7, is GAGVSQSPRYKVTKRGQDVALRCDPISGHVSLYWYRQALGQGPEFLTYFNYEAQQDKSGLPNDRFSAERPEGSISTLTIQRTEQRDSAMYRCASSPITSGRGGEQYFGPGTRLTVT.

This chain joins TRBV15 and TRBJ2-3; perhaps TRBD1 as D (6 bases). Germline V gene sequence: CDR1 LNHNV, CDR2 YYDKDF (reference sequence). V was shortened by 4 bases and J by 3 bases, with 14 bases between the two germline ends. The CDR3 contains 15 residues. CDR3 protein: CATSTGTLGTDTQYF. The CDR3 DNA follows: TGTGCCACCAGCACTGGGACATTGGGAACAGATACGCAGTATTTT. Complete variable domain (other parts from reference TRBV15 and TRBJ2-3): DAMVIQNPRYQVTQFGKPVTLSCSQTLNHNVMYWYQQKSSQAPKLLFHYYDKDFNNEADTPDNFQSRRPNTSFCFLDIRSPGLGDTAMYLCATSTGTLGTDTQYFGPGTRLTVL.

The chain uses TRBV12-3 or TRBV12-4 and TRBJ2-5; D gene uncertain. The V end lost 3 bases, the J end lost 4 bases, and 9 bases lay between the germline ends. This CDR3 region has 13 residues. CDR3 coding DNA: TGTGCCAGCAGTTTCGGTGTTACAGAGACCCAGTACTTC. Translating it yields CASSFGVTETQYF.

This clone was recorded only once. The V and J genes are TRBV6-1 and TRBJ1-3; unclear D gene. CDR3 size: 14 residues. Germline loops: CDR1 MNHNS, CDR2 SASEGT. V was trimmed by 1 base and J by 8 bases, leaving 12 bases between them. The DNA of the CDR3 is TGTGCCAGCAGTGAAGTGGGCCCTGGTGACACCATATATTTT. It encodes CASSEVGPGDTIYF.

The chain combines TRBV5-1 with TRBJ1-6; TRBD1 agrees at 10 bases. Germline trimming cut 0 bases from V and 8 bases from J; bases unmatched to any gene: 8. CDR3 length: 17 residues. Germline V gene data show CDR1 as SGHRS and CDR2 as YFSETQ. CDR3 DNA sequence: TGCGCCAGCAGCTTGGGGGCGACAGGGGGCTTTGATTCACCCCTCCACTTT. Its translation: CASSLGATGGFDSPLHF.

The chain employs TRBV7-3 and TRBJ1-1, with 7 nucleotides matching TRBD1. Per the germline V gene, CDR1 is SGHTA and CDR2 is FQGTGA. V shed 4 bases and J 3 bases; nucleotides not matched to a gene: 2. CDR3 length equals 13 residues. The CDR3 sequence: CASSSQGDTEAFF. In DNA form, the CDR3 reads TGTGCCAGCAGCTCGCAGGGGGACACTGAAGCTTTCTTT.

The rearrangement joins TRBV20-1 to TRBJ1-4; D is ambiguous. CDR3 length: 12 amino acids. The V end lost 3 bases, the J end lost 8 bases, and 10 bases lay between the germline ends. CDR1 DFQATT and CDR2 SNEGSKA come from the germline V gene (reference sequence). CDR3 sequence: CSASFGEEKLFF. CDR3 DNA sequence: TGCAGTGCTAGTTTCGGGGAAGAAAAACTGTTTTTT.

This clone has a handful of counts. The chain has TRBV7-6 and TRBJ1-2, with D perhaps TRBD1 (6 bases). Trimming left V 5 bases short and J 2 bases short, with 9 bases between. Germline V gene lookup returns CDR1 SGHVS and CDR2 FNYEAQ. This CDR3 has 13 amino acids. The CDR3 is CASSPQGNYGYTF. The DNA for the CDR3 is TGTGCCAGCAGCCCGCAGGGGAACTATGGCTACACCTTC.

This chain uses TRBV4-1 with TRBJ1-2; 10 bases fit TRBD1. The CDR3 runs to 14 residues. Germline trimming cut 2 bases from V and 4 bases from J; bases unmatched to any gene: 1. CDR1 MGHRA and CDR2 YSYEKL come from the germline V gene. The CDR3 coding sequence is TGCGCCAGCAGCCAATGGACAGGGGGCTATGGCTACACCTTC. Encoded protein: CASSQWTGGYGYTF.

CDR3 residues: CASSAGGRNQPQHF. The CDR3 nucleotides read TGCGCCAGCAGTGCAGGGGGAAGGAATCAGCCCCAGCATTTT. The chain uses TRBV5-1 and TRBJ1-5; 7 nucleotides line up with TRBD1. CDR3 length: 14 amino acids. The V gene's germline CDR1 is SGHRS and CDR2 YFSETQ. J gave up 4 bases and V 5 bases, and 6 bases lay outside the gene matches.

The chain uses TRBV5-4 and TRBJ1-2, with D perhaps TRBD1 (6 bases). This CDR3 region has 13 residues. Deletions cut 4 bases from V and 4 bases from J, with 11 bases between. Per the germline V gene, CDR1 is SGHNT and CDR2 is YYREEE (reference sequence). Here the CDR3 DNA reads TGTGCCAGCAGCCGGACAGCTTCCTATGGCTACACCTTC. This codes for CASSRTASYGYTF.

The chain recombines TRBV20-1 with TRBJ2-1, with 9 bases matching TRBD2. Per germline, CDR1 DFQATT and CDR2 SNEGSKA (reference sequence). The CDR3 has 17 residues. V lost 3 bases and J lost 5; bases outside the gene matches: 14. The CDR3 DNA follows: TGCAGTGCTAGTCGTAGCGGGGGTTGGGGCCCTGACAATGAGCAGTTCTTC. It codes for CSASRSGGWGPDNEQFF.

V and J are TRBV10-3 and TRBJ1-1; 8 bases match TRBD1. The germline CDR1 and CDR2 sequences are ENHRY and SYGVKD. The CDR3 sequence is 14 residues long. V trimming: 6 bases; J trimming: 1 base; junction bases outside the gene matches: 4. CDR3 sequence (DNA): TGTGCCATCAGCGGACAGGGTGAGAACACTGAAGCTTTCTTT. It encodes CAISGQGENTEAFF.

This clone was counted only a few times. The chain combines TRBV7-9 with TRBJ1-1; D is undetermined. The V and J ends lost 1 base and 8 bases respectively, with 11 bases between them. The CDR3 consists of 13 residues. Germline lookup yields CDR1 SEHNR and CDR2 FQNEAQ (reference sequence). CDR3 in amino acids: CASSLVTNAEAFF. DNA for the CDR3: TGTGCCAGCAGCTTAGTCACTAATGCCGAAGCTTTCTTT.

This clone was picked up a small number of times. The CDR3 loop reads CASSLTEGASGYTF. The CDR3 DNA reads as TGTGCCAGCAGCTTAACTGAGGGGGCAAGTGGCTACACCTTC. The chain links TRBV3-1 (or the pseudogene TRBV3-2) to TRBJ1-2, with 7 bases aligning to TRBD1. Trimming removed 5 bases from V and 7 bases from J; junction bases left unmatched: 10. This CDR3 comprises 14 residues. CDR1 and CDR2 from the germline V gene are LGHDT and YNNKEL (reference sequence).

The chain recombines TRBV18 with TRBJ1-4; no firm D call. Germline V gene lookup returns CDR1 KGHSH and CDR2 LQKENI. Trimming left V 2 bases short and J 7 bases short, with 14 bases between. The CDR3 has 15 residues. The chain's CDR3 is CASSPAPGSREKLFF. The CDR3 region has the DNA TGTGCCAGCTCACCAGCTCCGGGGTCCCGTGAAAAACTGTTTTTT.

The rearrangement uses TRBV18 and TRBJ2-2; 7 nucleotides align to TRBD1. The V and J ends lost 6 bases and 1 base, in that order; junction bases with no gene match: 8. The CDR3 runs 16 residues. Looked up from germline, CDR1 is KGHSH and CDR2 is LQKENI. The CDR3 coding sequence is TGTGCCAGCTCCCTTCGACAGGGCGGGAACACCGGGGAGCTGTTTTTT. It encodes CASSLRQGGNTGELFF.

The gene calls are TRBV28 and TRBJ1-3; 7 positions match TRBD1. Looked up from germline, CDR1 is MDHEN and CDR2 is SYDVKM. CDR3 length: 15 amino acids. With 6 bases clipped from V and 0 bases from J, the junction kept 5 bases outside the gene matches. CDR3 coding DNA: TGTGCCAGCAGACTAGGGGGCCACTCTGGAAACACCATATATTTT. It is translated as CASRLGGHSGNTIYF.